These 22 T cell receptor beta chains came from one sample sequenced in a study of blood T cells in healthy people across ages. Primed by a sample-barcoded 5' primer and a J-beta primer mix, a second PCR proceeded for roughly 7 to 11 cycles. From the 5' RACE reads, TCRdb called clonotypes with MiXCR, one entry per CDR3 protein. Found here are around 2 million distinct CDR3 sequences, 35% to 50% of them singletons; the top ten hold approximately 22%. Material: blood. The receptors derive from a human donor in good health.

This clonotype occurred a few times. The chain combines TRBV2 with TRBJ1-2; no reliable D call. This CDR3 has 16 amino acids. In germline, CDR1 is SNHLY, CDR2 FYNNEI. The ends were cut back, 0 bases at V and 8 bases at J, with 19 bases in the middle. CDR3 in amino acids: CASSEAPYRDSGGYTF. CDR3 sequence (DNA): TGTGCCAGCAGTGAAGCGCCTTACCGTGATTCGGGAGGCTACACCTTC.

The chain has TRBV14 and TRBJ2-1; D uncertain. The CDR3 totals 13 residues. V was trimmed by 3 bases and J by 13 bases, leaving 16 bases between them. CDR1 SGHDN and CDR2 FVKESK come from the germline V gene. The CDR3 DNA is TGTGCCAGCAGCCAGGGTAGCCAAGAGACCCAGTTCTTC. It encodes CASSQGSQETQFF.

The gene calls are TRBV11-1 and TRBJ1-2; 8 bases agree with TRBD1. The V and J ends lost 5 bases and 5 bases, in that order; junction bases with no gene match: 16. The CDR3 spans 17 residues. Germline CDR1 SGHAT, CDR2 FQDESV (reference sequence). The CDR3 sequence: CASSPSAGQGLWYGYTF. CDR3 DNA: TGTGCCAGCAGCCCTTCGGCCGGACAGGGCCTATGGTATGGCTACACCTTC.

The V call is TRBV7-9, the J call TRBJ2-3; D is uncertain. The CDR3 loop spans 14 amino acids. With 1 base removed from V and 6 bases from J, the gap between germline ends came to 11 bases. CDR1 and CDR2 (germline): SEHNR, FQNEAQ (reference sequence). This CDR3 is CASSLDGLLDTQYF. In DNA form, the CDR3 reads TGTGCCAGCAGCTTAGACGGGTTGCTGGATACGCAGTATTTT.

The V and J genes are TRBV5-1 and TRBJ1-2, with TRBD1 matching 10 bases. Unmatched junction bases numbered 9, after V lost 1 base and J lost 9 bases. Germline V gene sequence: CDR1 SGHRS, CDR2 YFSETQ. CDR3 size: 15 residues. The CDR3 is CASSLLGTGDLSYTF. The CDR3 coding sequence is TGCGCCAGCAGCTTGTTAGGGACAGGGGATTTGAGCTACACCTTC.

This chain connects TRBV5-4 to TRBJ2-2, with 8 bases aligning to TRBD1. The CDR3 loop spans 15 amino acids. The J segment lost 7 bases and the V segment lost 4 bases, leaving 9 bases of the junction unmatched. Germline loops: CDR1 SGHNT, CDR2 YYREEE (reference sequence). CDR3 sequence (DNA): TGTGCCAGCAGCCGTCAGGCAGGGGGCCACGGGGAGCTGTTTTTT. Encoded protein: CASSRQAGGHGELFF.

For this clonotype: A much larger clonotype is one base distant, so this may be a read error. The V call is TRBV5-6, the J call TRBJ2-5, with a tentative D call TRBD1 (6 bases). Trimming stripped 4 bases from V and 0 bases from J, with 16 bases between. This CDR3 has 16 residues. Germline V gives CDR1 SGHDT, CDR2 YYEEEE. The CDR3 here is CASSDLTGLYQETQYF. CDR3 in DNA: TGTGCCAGCAGCGACCTGACAGGACTGTACCAAGAGACCCAGTACTTC.

This chain uses TRBV5-1 with TRBJ2-7, with 10 bases identical to TRBD1. V lost 3 bases and J lost 5; bases outside the gene matches: 5. This CDR3 spans 14 amino acids. CDR1 and CDR2 from the germline V gene are SGHRS and YFSETQ. CDR3: CASSWDRGGDEQYF. DNA for the CDR3: TGCGCCAGCAGCTGGGACAGGGGAGGGGACGAGCAGTACTTC.

With regard to this clonotype: One end of the junction does not line up with germline, which may come from a read error. This chain uses TRBV7-2 with TRBJ2-7; TRBD1 might be the D (8 bases). The CDR3 totals 14 residues. The germline V gene has CDR1 SGHTA and CDR2 FQGNSA. The CDR3 sequence is CASKPDREGYERYF. CDR3 DNA: TGTGCCAGCAAACCGGACAGGGAGGGCTACGAGCGGTACTTC.

V usage is TRBV20-1 and J usage is TRBJ2-7; 11 nucleotides match TRBD2. This CDR3 has 16 amino acids. Germline CDR1 DFQATT, CDR2 SNEGSKA (reference sequence). Trimming took 5 bases from V and 2 from J; bases not matched to a gene: 11. The CDR3 coding sequence is TGCAGTGCTCCTTCGGCTAGCGGGGGGCATCCCTACGAGCAGTACTTC. Translation: CSAPSASGGHPYEQYF.

In this sample, this clonotype turned up a few times. The chain uses TRBV4-3 and TRBJ1-1; D gene uncertain. Per the germline V gene, CDR1 is LGHNA and CDR2 is YSLEER. CDR3 length equals 14 residues. V lost 0 bases and J lost 4, with 9 bases in between. The CDR3 here is CASSQDFGSTEAFF. In DNA, the CDR3 is TGCGCCAGCAGCCAAGATTTCGGGTCCACTGAAGCTTTCTTT.

This CDR3 reads CASSQVQGVGANVLTF. DNA for the CDR3: TGTGCCAGCAGCCAAGTCCAAGGGGTTGGAGCCAACGTCCTGACTTTC. The chain combines TRBV4-2 with TRBJ2-6, with D perhaps matching TRBD1 (5 bases). V lost 1 base and J 7 bases, leaving 14 bases between the germline ends. Germline CDR1 reads LGHNA; CDR2 reads YNFKEQ. The CDR3 contains 16 residues.

CDR3 protein: CSARDPASGGVWGNEQFF. The CDR3 DNA follows: TGCAGTGCTAGAGATCCGGCTAGCGGGGGGGTTTGGGGTAATGAGCAGTTCTTC. This chain connects TRBV20-1 to TRBJ2-1, with TRBD2 matching over 12 bases. The V gene end was trimmed by 0 bases and the J gene end by 7 bases; junction bases not matched to a gene: 13. This CDR3 contains 18 residues. Germline V CDR1 and CDR2: DFQATT, SNEGSKA (reference sequence).

A single count supports this clonotype. The junction differs from germline at one of its ends, possibly a read error. This chain uses TRBV5-1 with TRBJ2-7; 7 nucleotides align to TRBD1. The CDR3 length is 14 residues. Germline V gene sequence: CDR1 SGHRS, CDR2 YFSETQ. CDR3 in amino acids: CASGLLGTVYEQYF. CDR3 DNA: TGCGCCAGCGGCTTACTCGGGACAGTCTACGAGCAGTACTTC.

CDR3 nucleotides: TGTGCCAGCAGGGAGGGCGACCCGAACACTGAAGCTTTCTTT. This encodes CASREGDPNTEAFF. This chain links TRBV6-1 with TRBJ1-1, with D unclear. The germline V gene has CDR1 MNHNS and CDR2 SASEGT. The CDR3 spans 14 residues. V lost 6 bases to trimming and J lost 1 base, with 12 bases between them.

In the case of this clonotype: The junction does not match germline at one end; this may be a read error. The chain employs TRBV4-3 and TRBJ1-2; D uncertain. This CDR3 is built from 14 residues. The V gene's germline CDR1 is LGHNA and CDR2 YSLEER. This CDR3 is CASNQEMRGSGYTF. For the CDR3, the DNA is TGCGCCAGCAACCAAGAAATGAGAGGTTCCGGCTACACCTTC.

The chain couples TRBV12-3 or TRBV12-4 to TRBJ2-2; D remains unclear. CDR3 length equals 12 residues. V lost 2 bases, J lost 7 bases, and 5 bases lay in between. As DNA, the CDR3 is TGTGCCAGCAGTTTAAAAATCGGGGAGCTGTTTTTT. It specifies CASSLKIGELFF.

V and J are TRBV7-6 and TRBJ1-5; no clear D. Trimming removed 5 bases from V and 9 bases from J, with 14 bases in between. From germline, CDR1 is SGHVS and CDR2 FNYEAQ. The length of the CDR3 is 13 residues. The CDR3 DNA reads TGTGCCAGCAGCCCAGATGGGGTCCGGCCCCAGCATTTT. Protein sequence: CASSPDGVRPQHF.

The V call is TRBV11-3, the J call TRBJ2-1, with 9 bases fitting TRBD1. Gene TRBJ2-7 matches the end of the DNA better, so the J call may be wrong. Germline CDR1 reads SGHNT; CDR2 reads YENEEA. This CDR3 contains 16 residues. The DNA for the CDR3 is TGTGCCAGCAGTTCGAGGGACAGGGCTACCTACAATGAGCAGTACTTC. This gives the protein CASSSRDRATYNEQYF.

This sequence joins TRBV7-2 and TRBJ2-3; a weak D match, TRBD1 (7 bases). CDR1 is SGHTA and CDR2 is FQGNSA in the germline V gene. The V and J ends lost 1 base and 3 bases respectively, with 17 bases between them. The CDR3 is 17 residues long. The CDR3, as DNA: TGTGCCAGCAGCTTAGTGTCTGGGGCAGGGGGGACAGATACGCAGTATTTT. Translated, it gives CASSLVSGAGGTDTQYF. Based on the CDR3 plus reference TRBV7-2 and TRBJ2-3, the full variable domain is GAGVSQSPSNKVTEKGKDVELRCDPISGHTALYWYRQSLGQGLEFLIYFQGNSAPDKSGLPSDRFSAERTGGSVSTLTIQRTQQEDSAVYLCASSLVSGAGGTDTQYFGPGTRLTVL.

The rearrangement links TRBV7-2 to TRBJ2-1; D remains unclear. CDR1 is SGHTA and CDR2 is FQGNSA in the germline V gene. Trimming removed 5 bases from V and 9 bases from J, with 14 bases in between. There are 13 residues in the CDR3. The CDR3 region is CASSINWDSEQFF. The CDR3 DNA sequence: TGTGCCAGCAGCATTAATTGGGATTCTGAGCAGTTCTTC.

The V gene is TRBV2, the J gene TRBJ1-1; D is ambiguous. CDR1 and CDR2 (germline): SNHLY, FYNNEI. The ends were cut back, 4 bases at V and 0 bases at J, with 9 bases in the middle. The CDR3 runs 14 residues. This CDR3 reads CASSVGKMNTEAFF. In DNA form, the CDR3 reads TGTGCCAGCAGTGTGGGCAAGATGAACACTGAAGCTTTCTTT.